The sequence of this T cell receptor beta chain was determined in a study of regulatory T cells in long-lasting Graves disease. Regarding time point: newly diagnosed GD, antithyroid drugs for less than 3 months. From PBMCs, RNA was extracted and then used to make the TCR library. Per germline, CDR1 SGHTS and CDR2 YDEGEE. Trimming took 5 bases from V and 3 from J, leaving 16 bases between them. CDR3 length equals 15 residues. Investigators prepared the TCR beta libraries by applying iRepertoire HTBI primers and Arm-PCR of CDR3 regions. From the multiplex PCR reads, TCRdb called clonotypes with MiXCR, one entry per CDR3 protein. This table holds about 470,000 distinct CDR3 sequences, 15% found once. The sample was also linked to a second study, of T cells in Graves' hyperthyroidism and ophthalmopathy. That report adds: Subjects aged 18 to 65 presented with newly diagnosed hyperthyroidism of less than 2 months' duration. An initial round of RT-PCR targeting the TCR CDR3 relied on the HTBI primer set.

The gene calls are TRBV5-8 and TRBJ2-3, with D tentatively TRBD1 (6 bases). The sequencing here drew on peripheral blood mononuclear cells (PBMCs), taken at new diagnosis, from a patient treated with antithyroid drugs. The receptor's source is a woman in her twenties or thirties with Graves disease. CDR3 region: CASSYTGWGTDTQYF. CDR3 coding DNA: TGTGCCAGCAGTTATACAGGGTGGGGTACAGATACGCAGTATTTT. The variable domain in full, with the rest retrieved from reference TRBV5-8 and TRBJ2-3, is EAGVTQSPTHLIKTRGQQATLRCSPISGHTSVYWYQQALGLGLQFLLWYDEGEERNRGNFPPRFSGRQFPNYSSELNVNALELEDSALYLCASSYTGWGTDTQYFGPGTRLTVL.